These T cell receptor beta chains were read from a single sample in a study of blood T cell repertoires in COVID-19. Produced via immunoSEQ multiplex PCR; TCRdb's table is partial and in-frame only. The sample contains some 110,000 clones, around four fifths of which appear only once. The specimen sequenced was peripheral blood. The receptor source for this set is a man aged 25 to 45 with acute or convalescent COVID-19. Both conserved end residues are part of each CDR3. Each record gives: clone size, D gene, J gene, CDR3 length, V gene, CDR3 protein, CDR3 DNA. The D gene is left open where the match is weak. The listing skips clone size in some rows; elsewhere it reads once, few, many or a size class.

size: NA; D: NA; J: TRBJ2-5; length: 13; V: TRBV5-1; CDR3: CASSFTGQETQYF; DNA: TGCGCCAGCAGCTTTACGGGGCAAGAGACCCAGTACTTC
size: NA; D: NA; J: TRBJ1-2; length: 13; V: TRBV28; CDR3: CASSLSRGYGYTF; DNA: TGTGCCAGCAGTTTGAGCCGTGGCTATGGCTACACCTTC
size: NA; D: TRBD1; J: TRBJ2-7; length: 14; V: TRBV2; CDR3: CASRWDRGSYEQYF; DNA: TGTGCCAGCCGATGGGACAGGGGAAGCTACGAGCAGTACTTC
size: once; D: NA; J: TRBJ2-2; length: 11; V: TRBV2; CDR3: CASSRTGELFF; DNA: TGTGCCAGCAGTCGCACCGGGGAGCTGTTTTTT
size: once; D: NA; J: TRBJ2-1; length: 15; V: TRBV5-4; CDR3: CASSVDFRSYNEQFF; DNA: TGTGCCAGCAGCGTGGACTTTCGCTCCTACAATGAGCAGTTCTTC
size: NA; D: TRBD1; J: TRBJ1-2; length: 13; V: TRBV11-2; CDR3: CASTPGGNYGYTF; DNA: TGTGCCAGCACCCCAGGGGGGAACTATGGCTACACCTTC
size: NA; D: TRBD1; J: TRBJ1-1; length: 19; V: TRBV2; CDR3: CASSTLPGQGYGVDTEAFF; DNA: TGTGCCAGCAGTACCCTTCCGGGACAGGGGTACGGAGTGGACACTGAAGCTTTCTTT
size: NA; D: NA; J: TRBJ1-4; length: 16; V: TRBV25-1; CDR3: CASSARKGGQLEKLFF; DNA: TGTGCCAGCAGTGCCCGGAAGGGGGGGCAACTGGAAAAACTGTTTTTT
size: NA; D: NA; J: TRBJ1-1; length: 12; V: TRBV25-1; CDR3: CASRPGNTEAFF; DNA: TGTGCCAGCAGGCCAGGGAACACTGAAGCTTTCTTT
size: NA; D: NA; J: TRBJ1-5; length: 14; V: TRBV19; CDR3: CASSEGGGNQPQHF; DNA: TGTGCCAGTAGTGAGGGGGGGGGCAATCAGCCCCAGCATTTT
size: NA; D: NA; J: TRBJ1-4; length: 12; V: TRBV12-3/TRBV12-4; CDR3: CASSREKLKLFF; DNA: TGTGCCAGCAGCCGAGAAAAGTTAAAACTGTTTTTT
size: few; D: TRBD1; J: TRBJ1-5; length: 14; V: TRBV7-9; CDR3: CASSHGQGNQPQHF; DNA: TGTGCCAGCAGCCACGGACAGGGGAATCAGCCCCAGCATTTT
size: NA; D: NA; J: TRBJ2-5; length: 12; V: TRBV30; CDR3: CAWSVNGETQYF; DNA: TGTGCCTGGAGTGTGAACGGGGAGACCCAGTACTTC
size: NA; D: TRBD2; J: TRBJ2-6; length: 18; V: TRBV7-9; CDR3: CASSFILLAGSGANVLTF; DNA: TGTGCCAGCAGCTTTATTCTACTAGCGGGCTCTGGGGCCAACGTCCTGACTTTC
size: NA; D: TRBD1; J: TRBJ1-2; length: 13; V: TRBV28; CDR3: CASRAGTDYGYTF; DNA: TGTGCCAGCAGGGCCGGGACAGACTATGGCTACACCTTC
size: NA; D: TRBD1; J: TRBJ2-5; length: 15; V: TRBV18; CDR3: CASSPGQTPEETQYF; DNA: TGTGCCAGCTCACCGGGACAGACCCCCGAAGAGACCCAGTACTTC
size: NA; D: NA; J: TRBJ2-7; length: 16; V: TRBV6-2/TRBV6-3; CDR3: CASSYSRTGGPYEQYF; DNA: TGTGCCAGCAGTTACTCGAGGACGGGGGGCCCCTACGAGCAGTACTTC
size: NA; D: TRBD2; J: TRBJ2-1; length: 16; V: TRBV7-8; CDR3: CASSLLAGEMWNEQFF; DNA: TGTGCCAGCAGCTTACTAGCGGGAGAGATGTGGAATGAGCAGTTCTTC
size: NA; D: TRBD1; J: TRBJ2-1; length: 15; V: TRBV7-9; CDR3: CASSPPATGGNEQFF; DNA: TGTGCCAGCAGCCCCCCCGCGACAGGGGGGAATGAGCAGTTCTTC
size: NA; D: TRBD1; J: TRBJ1-6; length: 16; V: TRBV5-5; CDR3: CASSSDRGSGNSPLHF; DNA: TGTGCCAGCAGCTCGGACAGGGGTTCGGGTAATTCACCCCTCCACTTT
size: NA; D: NA; J: TRBJ2-7; length: 12; V: TRBV30; CDR3: CAWSVRGYEQYF; DNA: TGTGCCTGGAGTGTACGGGGATATGAGCAGTACTTC
size: NA; D: NA; J: TRBJ1-2; length: 14; V: TRBV27; CDR3: CASSPGGQSYGYTF; DNA: TGTGCCAGCAGCCCGGGAGGACAGAGTTATGGCTACACCTTC
size: NA; D: NA; J: TRBJ1-5; length: 13; V: TRBV5-1; CDR3: CASSTGSDQPQHF; DNA: TGCGCCAGCAGCACAGGGTCAGATCAGCCCCAGCATTTT
size: NA; D: TRBD2; J: TRBJ2-3; length: 16; V: TRBV11-2; CDR3: CASSLDLGLDPDTQYF; DNA: TGTGCCAGCAGCTTAGATCTTGGACTAGATCCAGATACGCAGTATTTT
size: few; D: NA; J: TRBJ2-1; length: 13; V: TRBV19; CDR3: CASSIAPVNEQFF; DNA: TGTGCCAGTAGTATAGCCCCGGTGAATGAGCAGTTCTTC
size: NA; D: TRBD1; J: TRBJ1-3; length: 18; V: TRBV10-3; CDR3: CATLGGTKGRVPGNTIYF; DNA: TGTGCCACATTAGGGGGCACGAAGGGTCGGGTCCCCGGAAACACCATATATTTT
size: NA; D: NA; J: TRBJ2-7; length: 13; V: TRBV2; CDR3: CASTGGSSYEQYF; DNA: TGTGCCAGCACTGGGGGGAGCTCCTACGAGCAGTACTTC
size: NA; D: TRBD1; J: TRBJ2-2; length: 17; V: TRBV5-1; CDR3: CASSLYAGTGRSGELFF; DNA: TGCGCCAGCAGCTTATATGCCGGGACAGGGAGGTCCGGGGAGCTGTTTTTT
size: once; D: NA; J: TRBJ2-3; length: 11; V: TRBV7-2; CDR3: CASRRSDTQYF; DNA: TGTGCCAGCAGGAGATCAGATACGCAGTATTTT
size: many; D: NA; J: TRBJ1-6; length: 18; V: TRBV4-3; CDR3: CASSQERSGSSYNSPLHF; DNA: TGCGCCAGCAGCCAAGAGAGGTCCGGGAGCTCCTATAATTCACCCCTCCACTTT
size: NA; D: NA; J: TRBJ1-2; length: 14; V: TRBV6-5; CDR3: CASRIKSILYGYTF; DNA: TGTGCCAGCAGAATCAAATCCATACTCTATGGCTACACCTTC